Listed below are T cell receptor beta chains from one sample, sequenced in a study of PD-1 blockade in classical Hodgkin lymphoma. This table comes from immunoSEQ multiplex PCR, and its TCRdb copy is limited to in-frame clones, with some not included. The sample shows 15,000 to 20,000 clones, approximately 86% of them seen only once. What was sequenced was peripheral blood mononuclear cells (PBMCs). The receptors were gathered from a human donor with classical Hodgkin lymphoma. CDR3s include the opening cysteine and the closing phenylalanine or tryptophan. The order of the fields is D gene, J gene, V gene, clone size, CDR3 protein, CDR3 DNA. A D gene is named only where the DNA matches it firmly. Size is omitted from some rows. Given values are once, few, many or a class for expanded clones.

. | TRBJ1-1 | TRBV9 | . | CASSVGSVNTEAFF | TGTGCCAGCAGCGTAGGGTCGGTGAACACTGAAGCTTTCTTT
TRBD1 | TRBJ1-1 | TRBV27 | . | CASSFGQGVSEAFF | TGTGCCAGCAGTTTCGGACAGGGGGTATCTGAAGCTTTCTTT
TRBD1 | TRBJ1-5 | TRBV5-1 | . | CASSRNSRQGLNSNQPQHF | TGCGCCAGCAGCCGCAACTCTCGACAGGGACTTAATAGCAATCAGCCCCAGCATTTT
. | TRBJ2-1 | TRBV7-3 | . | CASSLEGVPYNEQFF | TGTGCCAGCAGCTTAGAGGGCGTCCCTTACAATGAGCAGTTCTTC
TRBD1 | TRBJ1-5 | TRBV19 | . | CASSVGQGTHSNQPQHF | TGTGCCAGTAGTGTGGGACAGGGGACCCATAGCAATCAGCCCCAGCATTTT
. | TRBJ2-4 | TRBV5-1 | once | CASSLGVLAKNIQYF | TGCGCCAGCAGCTTGGGGGTTTTAGCCAAAAACATTCAGTACTTC
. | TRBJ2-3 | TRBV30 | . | CAWSSPFPTDTQYF | TGTGCCTGGAGCAGCCCGTTCCCCACAGATACGCAGTATTTT
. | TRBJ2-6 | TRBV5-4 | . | CASAAGASGANVLTF | TGTGCCAGCGCAGCAGGGGCCTCTGGGGCCAACGTCCTGACTTTC
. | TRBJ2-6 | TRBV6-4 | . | CASSDSQNKLGANVLTF | TGTGCCAGCAGTGACTCGCAGAACAAACTTGGGGCCAACGTCCTGACTTTC
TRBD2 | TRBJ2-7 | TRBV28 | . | CASSLRTSGSYF | TGTGCCAGCAGTCTACGGACTAGCGGGAGTTACTTC
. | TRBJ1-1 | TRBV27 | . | CASSSRTSGVNTEAFF | TGTGCCAGCTCATCGAGGACTTCCGGGGTGAACACTGAAGCTTTCTTT
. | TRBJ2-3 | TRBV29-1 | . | CSVGRTLSTDTQYF | TGCAGCGTTGGGAGGACACTGAGCACAGATACGCAGTATTTT
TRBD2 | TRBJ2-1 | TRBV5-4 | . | CASSIPSGRADNEQFF | TGTGCCAGCAGCATACCGAGCGGGAGGGCCGATAATGAGCAGTTCTTC
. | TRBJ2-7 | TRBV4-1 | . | CASSQELSLGSYEQYF | TGCGCCAGCAGCCAAGAATTATCTCTCGGGAGCTACGAGCAGTACTTC
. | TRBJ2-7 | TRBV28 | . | CASSLSLRRVSYEQYF | TGTGCCAGCAGTTTATCCCTAAGACGGGTATCCTACGAGCAGTACTTC
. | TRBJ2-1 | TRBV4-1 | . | CASSLSTGSSYNEQFF | TGCGCCAGCAGCCTATCTACGGGGAGCTCCTACAATGAGCAGTTCTTC
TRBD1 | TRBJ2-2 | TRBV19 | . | CASSIKFGQGGGELFF | TGTGCCAGTAGTATAAAATTCGGACAGGGTGGCGGGGAGCTGTTTTTT
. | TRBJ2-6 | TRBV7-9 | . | CASSLAGSGRRSNVLTF | TGTGCCAGCAGCTTAGCGGGTAGCGGTAGGAGGTCCAACGTCCTGACTTTC
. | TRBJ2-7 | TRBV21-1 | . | CASSTKGGNSYEQYF | TGTGCCAGCAGCACCAAGGGCGGCAACTCCTACGAGCAGTACTTC
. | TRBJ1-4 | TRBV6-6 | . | CASRLQGGNEKLFF | TGTGCCAGCAGATTACAGGGCGGGAATGAAAAACTGTTTTTT
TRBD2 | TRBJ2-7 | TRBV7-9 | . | CASSLTGGPSEQYF | TGTGCCAGCAGCTTAACGGGAGGGCCCTCCGAGCAGTACTTC
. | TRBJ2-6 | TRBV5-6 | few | CASSLLGVSGANVLTF | TGTGCCAGCAGCTTGTTGGGGGTATCTGGGGCCAACGTCCTGACTTTC
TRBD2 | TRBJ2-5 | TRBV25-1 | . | CASSGAGGIETQYF | TGTGCCAGCAGTGGAGCGGGAGGAATAGAGACCCAGTACTTC
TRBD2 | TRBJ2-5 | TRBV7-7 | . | CASSPMLAGGKETQYF | TGTGCCAGCAGCCCGATGCTAGCGGGAGGTAAAGAGACCCAGTACTTC
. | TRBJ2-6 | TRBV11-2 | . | CASSARKGGANVLTF | TGTGCCAGCAGCGCACGAAAAGGTGGGGCCAACGTCCTGACTTTC
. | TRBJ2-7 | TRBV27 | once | CASSFNRVVLGEQYF | TGTGCCAGCAGTTTTAACAGGGTGGTATTGGGGGAGCAGTACTTC
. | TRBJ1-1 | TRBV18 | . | CASSPMEGNTEAFF | TGTGCCAGCTCACCAATGGAGGGGAACACTGAAGCTTTCTTT
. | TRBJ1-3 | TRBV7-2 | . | CASSFGAGASSGNTIYF | TGTGCCAGCAGCTTCGGGGCAGGGGCGAGCTCTGGAAACACCATATATTTT
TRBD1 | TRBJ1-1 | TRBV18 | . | CASSPWTGVDTEAFF | TGTGCCAGCTCACCGTGGACAGGGGTGGACACTGAAGCTTTCTTT
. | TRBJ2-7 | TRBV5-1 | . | CASSSSRAGGTYEQYF | TGCGCCAGCAGCTCCAGCCGGGCAGGGGGGACCTACGAGCAGTACTTC
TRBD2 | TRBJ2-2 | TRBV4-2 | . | CASSQDSLAGDGTGELFF | TGTGCCAGCAGCCAAGATAGTCTAGCGGGAGACGGTACCGGGGAGCTGTTTTTT
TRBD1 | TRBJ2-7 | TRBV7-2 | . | CASSSRQGGLYEQYF | TGTGCCAGCAGCTCCCGACAGGGGGGTCTCTACGAGCAGTACTTC
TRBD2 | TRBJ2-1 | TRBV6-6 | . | CASNGGLASGEQFF | TGTGCCAGCAACGGGGGACTAGCGAGCGGTGAGCAGTTCTTC
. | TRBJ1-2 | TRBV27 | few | CASSPGQLYGYTF | TGTGCCAGCAGTCCCGGACAGCTCTATGGCTACACCTTC
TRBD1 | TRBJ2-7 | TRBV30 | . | CAWRGQASYEQYF | TGTGCCTGGAGGGGACAGGCTAGCTACGAGCAGTACTTC
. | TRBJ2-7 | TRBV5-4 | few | CASSGQNLYEQYF | TGTGCCAGCAGTGGACAGAACCTCTACGAGCAGTACTTC
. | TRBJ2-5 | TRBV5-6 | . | CASSVDRRGETQYF | TGTGCCAGCAGCGTGGACAGGCGGGGAGAGACCCAGTACTTC